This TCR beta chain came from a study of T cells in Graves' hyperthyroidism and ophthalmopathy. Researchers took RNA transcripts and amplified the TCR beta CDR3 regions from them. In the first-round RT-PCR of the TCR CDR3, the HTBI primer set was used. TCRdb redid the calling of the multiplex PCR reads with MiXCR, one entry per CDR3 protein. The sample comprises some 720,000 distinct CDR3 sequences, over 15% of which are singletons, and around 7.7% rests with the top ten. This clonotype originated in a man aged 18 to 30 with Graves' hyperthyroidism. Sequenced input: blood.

The CDR3 DNA reads TGTGCCAGTAGTATAGGACAGGGGGTTTACGAGCAGTACTTC. It encodes CASSIGQGVYEQYF. V and J are TRBV19 and TRBJ2-7, with TRBD1 identical over 9 bases. This CDR3 spans 14 amino acids. Trimming at V came to 1 base and at J to 4 bases, leaving 2 bases not matched to a gene. CDR1 is LNHDA, CDR2 SQIVND, per germline (reference sequence).